Below, 26 T cell receptor beta chains from the same sample are listed, as sequenced in a study of T-cell memory formation after mild COVID-19. TCRdb reprocessed the 5' RACE reads with MiXCR, giving one entry per CDR3 protein. Here the sample spans around 250,000 distinct CDR3 sequences, roughly a tenth being singletons. Sequenced input: PBMCs or a T cell subset sorted from them (not recorded which). These receptor sequences come from a man between 18 and 29 years old who had mild COVID-19 (a few samples of this study predate the infection). Cell type and time point are not known.

The V call is TRBV7-8, the J call TRBJ2-3; 12 positions match TRBD2. The CDR3 runs 17 residues. Losses at the gene ends were 5 bases for V and 6 bases for J; bases not matched to a gene: 12. Germline V gives CDR1 SGHVS, CDR2 FQNEAQ. The CDR3 sequence is CASSRRVTSGGRDTQYF. Written as DNA, the CDR3 is TGTGCCAGCAGCCGCAGAGTTACTAGCGGGGGGAGGGATACGCAGTATTTT.

The chain recombines TRBV6-2 or TRBV6-3 with TRBJ2-6; maybe TRBD2 (5 bases). This CDR3 region has 18 residues. Germline CDR1 MNHEY, CDR2 SVGEGT. Trimming removed 4 bases at V and 0 bases at J, with 16 bases between. The CDR3 DNA is TGTGCCAGCAGTTCCTCCGGTAGCGCCACCTCTGGGGCCAACGTCCTGACTTTC. Its protein product is CASSSSGSATSGANVLTF.

The V gene is TRBV7-2, the J gene TRBJ1-6; D not certain. Trimming stripped 2 bases from V and 10 bases from J, with 15 bases between. Germline CDR1 and CDR2: SGHTA and FQGNSA. The length of the CDR3 is 15 residues. The DNA for the CDR3 is TGTGCCAGCAGCTTACTAAGGGCGTTTGGGTCACCCCTCCACTTT. It codes for CASSLLRAFGSPLHF. Full variable domain (outside the CDR3, taken from reference TRBV7-2 and TRBJ1-6): GAGVSQSPSNKVTEKGKDVELRCDPISGHTALYWYRQSLGQGLEFLIYFQGNSAPDKSGLPSDRFSAERTGGSVSTLTIQRTQQEDSAVYLCASSLLRAFGSPLHFGNGTRLTVT.

The chain combines TRBV4-1 with TRBJ2-6; D call uncertain. This CDR3 is 16 amino acids long. Germline V lookup: CDR1 MGHRA, CDR2 YSYEKL. With 0 bases removed from V and 2 bases from J, the gap between germline ends came to 8 bases. The CDR3: CASSQEWQTGANVLTF. CDR3 sequence (DNA): TGCGCCAGCAGCCAAGAATGGCAGACTGGGGCCAACGTCCTGACTTTC.

This clonotype showed up just once. V gene TRBV7-2 combines with J gene TRBJ2-3, with no clear D. This CDR3 is 11 amino acids long. V lost 2 bases, J lost 7 bases, and 4 bases lay in between. CDR1 is SGHTA and CDR2 is FQGNSA in the germline V gene. For the CDR3, the DNA is TGTGCCAGCAGCTTATCCAATACGCAGTATTTT. Translated, it gives CASSLSNTQYF.

This clonotype was counted many times. The chain has TRBV5-1 and TRBJ2-3; 8 bases fit TRBD2. The V segment lost 1 base and the J segment 2 bases; nucleotides outside the gene matches: 3. CDR3 size: 15 residues. The V gene's germline CDR1 is SGHRS and CDR2 YFSETQ. The CDR3 DNA is TGCGCCAGCAGCTTGTGGCGGGGGGCCACAGATACGCAGTATTTT. This translates into CASSLWRGATDTQYF.

The rearrangement links TRBV18 to TRBJ1-4; 7 bases line up with TRBD1. Per the germline V gene, CDR1 is KGHSH and CDR2 is LQKENI. This CDR3 region has 16 residues. V dropped 3 bases and J dropped 6; count of bases not matched to a gene: 10. CDR3 DNA: TGTGCCAGCTCACCCCCCAGACAGGGAGTGGATGAAAAACTGTTTTTT. Translated: CASSPPRQGVDEKLFF.

The chain recombines TRBV5-5 with TRBJ1-6; D remains ambiguous. V lost 4 bases and J 5 bases, leaving 13 bases between the germline ends. Per the germline V gene, CDR1 is SGHKS and CDR2 is YYEKEE (reference sequence). This CDR3 comprises 15 residues. The CDR3 is CASSVRSEDNSPLHF. Here the CDR3 DNA reads TGTGCCAGCAGCGTCCGGTCCGAGGATAATTCACCCCTCCACTTT. The variable domain in full, with the rest retrieved from reference TRBV5-5 and TRBJ1-6, is DAGVTQSPTHLIKTRGQQVTLRCSPISGHKSVSWYQQVLGQGPQFIFQYYEKEERGRGNFPDRFSARQFPNYSSELNVNALLLGDSALYLCASSVRSEDNSPLHFGNGTRLTVT.

This clonotype has more than one count but fewer than ten. CDR3: CASSEIGREAYEQYF. The CDR3 nucleotides read TGCGCCAGCAGTGAGATAGGGAGAGAAGCCTACGAGCAGTACTTC. The chain uses TRBV10-1 and TRBJ2-7; maybe TRBD2 (5 bases). V lost 2 bases and J 2 bases, leaving 13 bases between the germline ends. The CDR3 is made up of 15 amino acids. Germline lookup yields CDR1 WNHNN and CDR2 SYGVQD (reference sequence).

This chain joins TRBV5-1 and TRBJ1-1, with TRBD1 identical over 12 bases. The germline gives CDR1 SGHRS, CDR2 YFSETQ. Trimming cost V 6 bases and J 3 bases; bases outside gene matches: 6. This CDR3 region has 15 residues. In DNA form, the CDR3 reads TGCGCCAGCAACCCGGGACAGGGGGCCCACACTGAAGCTTTCTTT. Amino acid sequence: CASNPGQGAHTEAFF.

This clonotype was counted between two and nine times. The V call is TRBV7-2, the J call TRBJ2-3, with D perhaps being TRBD1 or TRBD2 (5 bases each). The germline gives CDR1 SGHTA, CDR2 FQGNSA. This CDR3 is built from 15 residues. Trimming left V 5 bases short and J 2 bases short, with 14 bases between. The CDR3 sequence is CASSRGVGFTDTQYF. The CDR3 DNA is TGTGCCAGCAGCCGGGGCGTGGGATTCACAGATACGCAGTATTTT.

In this sample, this clonotype turned up a few times. The rearrangement joins TRBV15 to TRBJ2-3; 9 nucleotides agree with TRBD1. J was trimmed by 4 bases and V by 2 bases; bases with no gene match: 10. The V gene's germline CDR1 is LNHNV and CDR2 YYDKDF (reference sequence). CDR3 size: 17 residues. The CDR3 loop reads CATSRKTGTGWSDTQYF. The DNA of the CDR3 is TGTGCCACCAGCAGAAAGACCGGGACAGGGTGGTCAGATACGCAGTATTTT. Supplemented by reference TRBV15 and TRBJ2-3, the full variable domain reads DAMVIQNPRYQVTQFGKPVTLSCSQTLNHNVMYWYQQKSSQAPKLLFHYYDKDFNNEADTPDNFQSRRPNTSFCFLDIRSPGLGDTAMYLCATSRKTGTGWSDTQYFGPGTRLTVL.

The sample holds a few counts of this clonotype. J is TRBJ2-3 and V is TRBV4-1, with 7 bases aligning to TRBD1. Germline values: CDR1 MGHRA, CDR2 YSYEKL. With V trimmed by 5 bases and J by 3 bases, 5 bases remained unmatched. The CDR3 covers 14 residues. This CDR3 is CASSASTGTDTQYF. CDR3 in DNA: TGCGCCAGCAGCGCATCGACAGGGACAGATACGCAGTATTTT.

The CDR3 DNA is TGTGCCAGCAAAGATAGGCCTAATTCACCCCTCCACTTT. Translated: CASKDRPNSPLHF. J is TRBJ1-6 and V is TRBV7-9, with no clear D. CDR1 and CDR2 (germline): SEHNR, FQNEAQ (reference sequence). The CDR3 has 13 residues. Trimming removed 7 bases from V and 6 bases from J, with 10 bases in between.

This clonotype came up a few times. The chain recombines TRBV5-1 with TRBJ2-1, with TRBD1 matching 10 bases. Germline V gives CDR1 SGHRS, CDR2 YFSETQ. The length of the CDR3 is 15 residues. The junction had 2 bases not matched to a gene; V was cut back by 0 bases and J by 5 bases. As DNA, the CDR3 is TGCGCCAGCAGCTTGGGACAGGGGGCTAACAATGAGCAGTTCTTC. Residues: CASSLGQGANNEQFF. The full variable domain, with the rest looked up from reference TRBV5-1 and TRBJ2-1, is KAGVTQTPRYLIKTRGQQVTLSCSPISGHRSVSWYQQTPGQGLQFLFEYFSETQRNKGNFPGRFSGRQFSNSRSEMNVSTLELGDSALYLCASSLGQGANNEQFFGPGTRLTVL.

This clonotype came up a few times. This rearrangement joins TRBV5-1 to TRBJ2-1; a weak D match, TRBD1 (5 bases). Per the germline V gene, CDR1 is SGHRS and CDR2 is YFSETQ. CDR3 size: 15 residues. The V end was cut by 4 bases, the J end by 2 bases, with 13 bases between. The CDR3 nucleotides read TGCGCCAGCAGCCGGCTGCCAGGGCCCTACAATGAGCAGTTCTTC. This translates into CASSRLPGPYNEQFF.

A few counts support this clonotype. The genes are TRBV3-1 and TRBJ2-7; D is unclear. The CDR3 loop spans 12 amino acids. V dropped 1 base and J dropped 6 bases, with 7 bases sitting between them. Germline lookup yields CDR1 LGHDT and CDR2 YNNKEL (reference sequence). CDR3 protein: CASSQVDAEQYF. In nucleotides, the CDR3 is TGTGCCAGCAGCCAAGTTGATGCCGAGCAGTACTTC.

This clonotype was picked up many times. The chain links TRBV7-2 to TRBJ2-1; 10 nucleotides line up with TRBD1. Per the germline V gene, CDR1 is SGHTA and CDR2 is FQGNSA. The V and J ends lost 2 bases and 4 bases, in that order; junction bases with no gene match: 2. The CDR3 runs to 15 residues. The CDR3 reads CASSLRDRGYNEQFF. CDR3 coding DNA: TGTGCCAGCAGCTTAAGGGACAGGGGTTACAATGAGCAGTTCTTC.

At least ten counts were recorded for this clonotype. The chain links TRBV7-2 to TRBJ2-4; a possible D gene is TRBD2 (7 bases). Germline CDR1 and CDR2: SGHTA and FQGNSA. Between the trimmed V and J ends, which lost 6 bases and 1 base, there was a span of 19 bases. The CDR3 spans 17 residues. In nucleotides, the CDR3 is TGTGCCAGCAGTTCGACCCTAGGGGGGGCGGCCAAAAACATTCAGTACTTC. This translates into CASSSTLGGAAKNIQYF. The full variable domain, with the rest looked up from reference TRBV7-2 and TRBJ2-4, is GAGVSQSPSNKVTEKGKDVELRCDPISGHTALYWYRQSLGQGLEFLIYFQGNSAPDKSGLPSDRFSAERTGGSVSTLTIQRTQQEDSAVYLCASSSTLGGAAKNIQYFGAGTRLSVL.

At least ten counts were recorded for this clonotype. This sequence joins TRBV5-1 and TRBJ1-4, with TRBD1 as a possible D gene (6 bases). The ends were cut back, 1 base at V and 5 bases at J, with 9 bases in the middle. The germline CDR1 and CDR2 sequences are SGHRS and YFSETQ. The CDR3 spans 14 residues. CDR3 sequence reads: CASSLRTANEKLFF. CDR3 sequence (DNA): TGCGCCAGCAGCTTGAGGACAGCGAATGAAAAACTGTTTTTT. The variable domain in full, completed from reference TRBV5-1 and TRBJ1-4, reads KAGVTQTPRYLIKTRGQQVTLSCSPISGHRSVSWYQQTPGQGLQFLFEYFSETQRNKGNFPGRFSGRQFSNSRSEMNVSTLELGDSALYLCASSLRTANEKLFFGSGTQLSVL.

This clonotype occurred a few times. The genes are TRBV18 and TRBJ1-2; D is unclear. The CDR3 has 14 residues. V was trimmed by 2 bases and J by 5 bases, leaving 12 bases between them. CDR1 KGHSH and CDR2 LQKENI come from the germline V gene. The CDR3: CASSPNRPEYGYTF. Written as DNA, the CDR3 is TGTGCCAGCTCACCAAATAGGCCGGAGTATGGCTACACCTTC.

This chain's CDR3 is CASSRGGETTTIYF. The CDR3 DNA is TGTGCCAGCAGCCGCGGAGGGGAAACGACCACCATATATTTT. The V call is TRBV12-3 or TRBV12-4, the J call TRBJ1-3; D is perhaps TRBD1 (5 bases). The length of the CDR3 is 14 residues. Trimming cost V 6 bases and J 9 bases, with 18 bases left between them.

This clonotype was counted only a few times. This rearrangement joins TRBV6-5 to TRBJ2-3, with 12 positions matching TRBD2. The V gene's germline CDR1 is MNHEY and CDR2 SVGAGI. This CDR3 comprises 15 residues. V gave up 5 bases and J gave up 2 bases; unmatched junction bases: 2. The CDR3 reads CASSTSGGTTDTQYF. CDR3 sequence (DNA): TGTGCCAGCAGTACTAGCGGGGGGACCACAGATACGCAGTATTTT.

The chain links TRBV20-1 to TRBJ1-2, with 7 nucleotides matching TRBD1. V dropped 2 bases and J dropped 10; count of bases not matched to a gene: 7. This CDR3 contains 12 residues. The V gene's germline CDR1 is DFQATT and CDR2 SNEGSKA (reference sequence). CDR3 nucleotide sequence: TGCAGTGCTAGAACAGGGGATTGGCCCTACACCTTC. Translating it yields CSARTGDWPYTF.

This rearrangement joins TRBV29-1 to TRBJ2-3; possible D gene TRBD1, 6 bases. Germline values: CDR1 SQVTM, CDR2 ANQGSEA. The CDR3 runs 14 residues. With 8 bases removed from V and 5 bases from J, the gap between germline ends came to 20 bases. The CDR3 nucleotides are TGCAGCACAGAAAGGCCAGGGGTTCAAGATACGCAGTATTTT. As protein: CSTERPGVQDTQYF.

The chain has TRBV10-3 and TRBJ2-7; tentative D call: TRBD1 (5 bases). The CDR3 is 16 amino acids. V was shortened by 3 bases and J by 0 bases, with 15 bases between the two germline ends. Germline V gives CDR1 ENHRY, CDR2 SYGVKD. CDR3 nucleotides: TGTGCCATCAGTGATCCGACAGCTAGGAGCTCCTACGAGCAGTACGTC. Protein product: CAISDPTARSSYEQYV.